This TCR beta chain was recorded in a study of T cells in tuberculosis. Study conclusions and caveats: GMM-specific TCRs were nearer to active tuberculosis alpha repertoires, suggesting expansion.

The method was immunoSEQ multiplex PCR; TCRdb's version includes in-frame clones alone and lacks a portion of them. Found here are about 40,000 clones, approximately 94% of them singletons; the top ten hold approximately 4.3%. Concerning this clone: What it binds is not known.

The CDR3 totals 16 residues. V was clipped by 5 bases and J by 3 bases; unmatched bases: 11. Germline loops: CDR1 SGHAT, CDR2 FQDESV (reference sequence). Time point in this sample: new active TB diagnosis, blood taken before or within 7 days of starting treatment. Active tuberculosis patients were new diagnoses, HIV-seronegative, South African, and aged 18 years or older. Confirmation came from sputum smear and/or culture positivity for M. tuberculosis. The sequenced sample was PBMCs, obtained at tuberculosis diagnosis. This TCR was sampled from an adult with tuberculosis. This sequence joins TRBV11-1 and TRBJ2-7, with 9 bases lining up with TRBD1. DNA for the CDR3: TGTGCCAGCAGCGAACGATCCCAGGGACAGGGCTACGAGCAGTACTTC. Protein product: CASSERSQGQGYEQYF.